The 23 T cell receptor beta chains listed next were all sequenced from one sample in a study of blood T cell repertoires in COVID-19 (TCRdb year 2020). Library construction relied on the immunoSEQ multiplex PCR assay. This is the immuneACCESS table as TCRdb keeps it, with only in-frame sequences that have V and J called. A part of the clones is gone; compared with another copy, unresolved V genes explain less than half, and the rest is unexplained. For this sample there are fewer than 70,000 clones; 75% to 90% appear just once. The top ten clonotypes cover less than 2.5% of the sample. The specimen was peripheral blood. These receptors came from a human donor in a cohort sampled during active COVID-19.

The chain combines TRBV2 with TRBJ1-4; 9 bases are shared with TRBD1. The CDR3 sequence is 14 residues long. Germline CDR1 reads SNHLY; CDR2 reads FYNNEI. After removal of 6 bases from V and 4 bases from J, the junction contained 3 bases not matched to a gene. CDR3 sequence: CASSPDRGNEKLFF. In nucleotides, the CDR3 is TGTGCCAGCAGCCCGGACAGGGGTAATGAAAAACTGTTTTTT.

This clone was detected once. The rearrangement joins TRBV28 to TRBJ1-2, with D tentatively TRBD1 (6 bases). Trimming shortened V by 1 base and J by 4 bases, and 16 bases separated the two germline ends. There are 16 residues in the CDR3. Germline CDR1 and CDR2: MDHEN and SYDVKM. CDR3 nucleotide sequence: TGTGCCAGCAGTTTATATTCGGGGGGGGCTTTCTATGGCTACACCTTC. This codes for CASSLYSGGAFYGYTF.

The chain links TRBV5-6 to TRBJ2-5; weak D call: TRBD2 (5 bases). In germline, CDR1 is SGHDT, CDR2 YYEEEE. This CDR3 region has 13 residues. V dropped 1 base and J dropped 6 bases, with 10 bases sitting between them. CDR3 bases: TGTGCCAGCAGCTTGTCTAGCCCCCAGACCCAGTACTTC. It translates to CASSLSSPQTQYF.

This clone showed up just a few times. The chain recombines TRBV6-1 with TRBJ2-7; TRBD2 agrees at 10 bases. Trimming cost V 2 bases and J 1 base; bases outside gene matches: 2. This CDR3 spans 15 amino acids. Per germline, CDR1 MNHNS and CDR2 SASEGT. The CDR3 loop reads CASSEFSGGSYEQYF. The CDR3 nucleotides are TGTGCCAGCAGTGAATTTAGCGGGGGGTCCTACGAGCAGTACTTC.

V and J are TRBV5-1 and TRBJ1-3, with 8 bases matching TRBD1. J gave up 4 bases and V 4 bases, and 7 bases lay outside the gene matches. CDR3 size: 15 residues. Germline V lookup: CDR1 SGHRS, CDR2 YFSETQ. CDR3 region: CASSTSGGSGNTIYF. CDR3 coding DNA: TGCGCCAGCAGCACCTCAGGGGGCTCCGGAAACACCATATATTTT.

V usage is TRBV3-1 (or the pseudogene TRBV3-2) and J usage is TRBJ1-6, with 12 bases lining up with TRBD1. The junction had 8 bases not matched to a gene; V was cut back by 4 bases and J by 7 bases. CDR3 length: 17 amino acids. CDR1 and CDR2 from the germline V gene are LGHDT and YNNKEL (reference sequence). The CDR3 spells CASSPRDRGPTNSPLHF. The CDR3 DNA follows: TGTGCCAGCAGCCCCCGGGACAGGGGGCCGACAAATTCACCCCTCCACTTT.

The V gene is TRBV28, the J gene TRBJ2-2; no firm D call. V gave up 5 bases and J gave up 4 bases, with 17 bases separating them. Germline assignment: CDR1 MDHEN and CDR2 SYDVKM. CDR3 length: 16 residues. CDR3 protein: CASSPYDMVRTGELFF. The DNA of the CDR3 is TGTGCCAGCAGTCCGTACGACATGGTCCGCACCGGGGAGCTGTTTTTT.

This clone was detected only a few times. The chain links TRBV7-2 to TRBJ2-7; D possibly corresponds to TRBD1 (5 bases). This CDR3 region has 13 residues. CDR1 and CDR2 from the germline V gene are SGHTA and FQGNSA. Trimming stripped 6 bases from V and 1 base from J, with 10 bases between. The CDR3 DNA is TGTGCCAGCAGATCGACAGATTCCTACGAGCAGTACTTC. Amino acids: CASRSTDSYEQYF.

V gene TRBV28 combines with J gene TRBJ1-5; 7 bases agree with TRBD1. CDR1 MDHEN and CDR2 SYDVKM come from the germline V gene. This CDR3 comprises 14 residues. Trimming cost V 6 bases and J 7 bases; bases outside gene matches: 9. The CDR3 sequence is CASREQGMGQPQHF. The CDR3 nucleotides read TGTGCCAGCAGAGAACAGGGGATGGGACAGCCCCAGCATTTT.

CDR3 bases: TGTGCCAGCTCACCACAGGAGCCCGGGTATCATGGCTACACCTTC. Protein product: CASSPQEPGYHGYTF. The V gene is TRBV18, the J gene TRBJ1-2; D ambiguous. This CDR3 is 15 amino acids long. With 1 base removed from V and 6 bases from J, the gap between germline ends came to 15 bases. Germline CDR1 KGHSH, CDR2 LQKENI.

J is TRBJ2-1 and V is TRBV6-1; 7 bases are a match to TRBD1. This CDR3 region has 13 residues. Trimming cost V 3 bases and J 6 bases; bases outside gene matches: 2. Looked up from germline, CDR1 is MNHNS and CDR2 is SASEGT. CDR3 region: CASSERQGNEQFF. The CDR3 nucleotides are TGTGCCAGCAGTGAGCGACAGGGCAATGAGCAGTTCTTC.

The J gene is TRBJ2-7, the V gene TRBV3-1 (or the pseudogene TRBV3-2); D possibly corresponds to TRBD1 (5 bases). Trimming took off 10 bases at V and 11 bases at J, with 21 bases between the two ends. Germline V gene data show CDR1 as LGHDT and CDR2 as YNNKEL (reference sequence). The CDR3 runs 12 residues. The CDR3 loop is CAKKPLGLGKYF. CDR3 nucleotides: TGTGCCAAAAAACCCCTGGGGCTGGGGAAGTACTTC.

This clone was recorded once. The chain uses TRBV4-1 and TRBJ2-4; 8 bases are a match to TRBD2. Looked up from germline, CDR1 is MGHRA and CDR2 is YSYEKL. The CDR3 extends over 16 amino acids. V was pared by 1 base and J by 2 bases, with 4 bases of the junction left unmatched. The CDR3 sequence: CASSQGSGGTKNIQYF. The DNA of the CDR3 is TGCGCCAGCAGCCAAGGCTCGGGAGGGACCAAAAACATTCAGTACTTC.

The CDR3 bases are TGTGCCAGCAGCAAAGGACTGGACAGGGCGGACACTGAAGCTTTCTTT. This gives the protein CASSKGLDRADTEAFF. V and J are TRBV21-1 and TRBJ1-1; TRBD1 is the table's D call and was not checked against the DNA. TRBV21-1 is listed as a pseudogene. This CDR3 region has 16 residues.

The chain is built from TRBV4-3 and TRBJ1-1; the D gene is possibly TRBD1 (5 bases). V dropped 0 bases and J dropped 6 bases, with 14 bases sitting between them. This CDR3 is 15 amino acids long. Germline lookup yields CDR1 LGHNA and CDR2 YSLEER. The CDR3 DNA reads TGCGCCAGCAGCCAAGATCAGGCAGGGCGAGCTGAAGCTTTCTTT. It specifies CASSQDQAGRAEAFF.

This chain uses TRBV7-2 with TRBJ2-3; 13 bases map to TRBD2. Germline V CDR1 and CDR2: SGHTA, FQGNSA. The CDR3 has 17 amino acids. The V gene end was trimmed by 6 bases and the J gene end by 3 bases; junction bases not matched to a gene: 9. The CDR3 loop is CASSTGLAGVVTDTQYF. The CDR3 DNA reads as TGTGCCAGCAGTACCGGACTAGCGGGAGTTGTGACAGATACGCAGTATTTT.

The chain carries TRBV7-9 and TRBJ1-1; D perhaps matches TRBD1 (6 bases). The CDR3 has 13 residues. CDR1 and CDR2 from the germline V gene are SEHNR and FQNEAQ (reference sequence). Trimming stripped 4 bases from V and 0 bases from J, with 6 bases between. For the CDR3, the DNA is TGTGCCAGCAGCTCAGGGGTGAACACTGAAGCTTTCTTT. This encodes CASSSGVNTEAFF.

The rearrangement links TRBV30 to TRBJ1-2; tentative D call: TRBD1 (5 bases). The CDR3 has 12 residues. Deletions cut 5 bases from V and 8 bases from J, with 15 bases between. The germline CDR1 and CDR2 sequences are GTSNPN and SVGIG (reference sequence). Here the CDR3 reads CAWEGQGTGYTF. CDR3 in DNA: TGTGCCTGGGAAGGGCAGGGAACGGGCTACACCTTC.

The chain employs TRBV28 and TRBJ2-1; TRBD2 matches at 7 bases. CDR3 length equals 15 residues. Germline trimming cut 2 bases from V and 6 bases from J; bases unmatched to any gene: 7. Germline V gene data show CDR1 as MDHEN and CDR2 as SYDVKM. The CDR3 DNA reads TGTGCCAGCAGTTTACTTGGGGGAGGGCGCAATGAGCAGTTCTTC. This translates into CASSLLGGGRNEQFF.

The V and J genes are TRBV19 and TRBJ2-1; 7 nucleotides agree with TRBD1. CDR1 and CDR2 from the germline V gene are LNHDA and SQIVND (reference sequence). The CDR3 is made up of 12 amino acids. The trim removed 8 bases at V and 7 bases at J, leaving 5 bases unmatched. The CDR3 here is CASWAGGNEQFF. DNA of the CDR3: TGTGCCAGTTGGGCAGGGGGAAATGAGCAGTTCTTC.

The CDR3 loop is CASSLIAGRGEKLFF. The CDR3 DNA reads TGTGCCAGCAGTTTAATTGCAGGGAGGGGTGAAAAACTGTTTTTT. The J gene is TRBJ1-4, the V gene TRBV28, with D perhaps TRBD1 (5 bases). Germline V gene sequence: CDR1 MDHEN, CDR2 SYDVKM. The ends were cut back, 2 bases at V and 7 bases at J, with 14 bases in the middle. This CDR3 spans 15 amino acids.

The rearrangement joins TRBV3-1 (or the pseudogene TRBV3-2) to TRBJ2-7; D gene uncertain. Per the germline V gene, CDR1 is LGHDT and CDR2 is YNNKEL (reference sequence). CDR3 length: 15 residues. The germline V and J ends were trimmed by 5 bases and 2 bases, with 16 bases remaining between them. CDR3 coding DNA: TGTGCCAGCAGCTCACTCGAAGTATCTACCTACGAGCAGTACTTC. It encodes CASSSLEVSTYEQYF.

The chain combines TRBV24-1 with TRBJ2-5; no reliable D call. V lost 1 base and J 5 bases, leaving 7 bases between the germline ends. The CDR3 runs 13 residues. Germline V gene sequence: CDR1 KGHDR, CDR2 SFDVKD. The CDR3 spells CATSDFNRETQYF. The CDR3 DNA reads as TGTGCCACCAGTGATTTCAATCGGGAGACCCAGTACTTC.